This record looks at one TCR beta chain sequence and its context. The CDR3 contains 15 residues. The V end lost 2 bases, the J end lost 8 bases, and 16 bases lay between the germline ends. Germline V gene sequence: CDR1 KGHSH, CDR2 LQKENI. Profiling relied on immunoSEQ multiplex PCR, and the TCRdb table lists in-frame clones only, not all of them. The data show tens of thousands of clones, around 90% seen once. The data belong to a study of PD-L1 blockade in urothelial cancer. At the level of the study: Blood gave a median about 150,000 T cells.

Material: PBMCs, obtained around atezolizumab (anti-PD-L1) treatment. The rearrangement links TRBV18 to TRBJ1-3; D might be TRBD1 (6 bases). This clonotype originated in a woman aged 65 to 85 with urothelial cancer. CDR3 nucleotides: TGTGCCAGCTCACCAGCCTCGGGACATGAGGACACCATATATTTT. Amino acids: CASSPASGHEDTIYF.